This TCR beta chain came from a study of post-analysis software for immune sequencing data. The study's findings and limits: Patients carried 5 or 6 TRBV segments more frequently than controls did, and TRBV5-6, TRBV5-1 and TRBV20-1 were among them.

This clonotype was seen a few times. Its antigen remains unknown. Built from TCR beta cDNA, the libraries had unique molecular identifiers in them. TCRdb analysed the PCR reads with MiXCR anew, one entry per CDR3 protein. Altogether hundreds of thousands of distinct CDR3 sequences are present, approximately 46% being singletons, with the ten largest covering 12%. V lost 2 bases, J lost 0 bases, and 11 bases lay in between. The CDR3 spans 16 residues. In germline, CDR1 is MDHEN, CDR2 SYDVKM. The clonotype originates from a girl under 18 with multiple sclerosis. Material for sequencing was blood. The V gene is TRBV28, the J gene TRBJ2-1; the D is unclear. For the CDR3, the DNA is TGTGCCAGCAGTTTACGTCAGCTAGGCTCCTACAATGAGCAGTTCTTC. It specifies CASSLRQLGSYNEQFF.